This T cell receptor (beta chain) appears in the sequencing data of a study of cytotoxic CD8 clonotypes in ibrutinib-treated CLL. Worth noting for this clone: Its specificity is unknown.

Study observations and caveats: Clonality climbed at ibrutinib response, then dropped toward baseline at progression.

V was shortened by 0 bases and J by 1 base, with 10 bases between the two germline ends. Germline-derived CDR1 and CDR2 are SGHKS and YYEKEE (reference sequence). CDR3 size: 15 residues. The planned depth of sequencing spanned 1 in 200,000 to 1 in 1 million T cells. Clones were read by immunoSEQ multiplex PCR, and TCRdb kept only the in-frame ones, dropping some. The table records some 200,000 clones, roughly 65% of them present only once. This sequence was found in a human donor with chronic lymphocytic leukemia. V gene TRBV5-5 combines with J gene TRBJ1-2; maybe TRBD1 (6 bases). Specimen: PBMCs, collected after 12 months of ibrutinib treatment. CDR3 in amino acids: CASSLAGTFNYGYTF. CDR3 DNA sequence: TGTGCCAGCAGCTTGGCCGGGACATTTAACTATGGCTACACCTTC.